This T cell receptor (beta chain) appears in the sequencing data of a study of T cells after yellow fever vaccination. Overall study results and limits: Bulk-population clonotypes that are abundant could appear as contaminants in FACS-sorted repertoires. The appearance of a small share of clonotypes in both CD4 and CD8 compartments was observed.

Each CDR3 protein gets one entry after TCRdb re-called the 5' RACE reads with MiXCR. The sample consists of 310,000 or so distinct CDR3 sequences, around 6.8% of them appearing once. V lost 2 bases, J lost 0 bases, and 10 bases stayed unmatched. CDR1 is SGHDT and CDR2 is YYEEEE in the germline V gene. The CDR3 is 18 residues long. Regarding this clonotype: Its antigen remains unknown.

The sample in question was PBMCs, obtained more than 35 days after the first yellow fever vaccination. The J gene is TRBJ2-3, the V gene TRBV5-6, with TRBD2 matching 9 bases. This clonotype originated in a man aged 18 to 35 who received the YFV17D yellow fever vaccine. For the CDR3, the DNA is TGTGCCAGCAGCTTAAGGGCTAGCGGGGCCTTCAGCACAGATACGCAGTATTTT. It specifies CASSLRASGAFSTDTQYF. The whole variable domain, remainder taken from reference TRBV5-6 and TRBJ2-3, is DAGVTQSPTHLIKTRGQQVTLRCSPKSGHDTVSWYQQALGQGPQFIFQYYEEEERQRGNFPDRFSGHQFPNYSSELNVNALLLGDSALYLCASSLRASGAFSTDTQYFGPGTRLTVL.